This T cell receptor (beta chain) originates from a study of CD8 T cells in ankylosing spondylitis. Study-wide findings and caveats: Ankylosing spondylitis blood appeared to be characterized by a TCR beta motif of 8 or 9 highly homologous variants. Significant enrichment of disease-linked clones was reported in matched ankylosing spondylitis synovial fluid.

Germline V gene lookup returns CDR1 SGHTA and CDR2 FQGNSA. Trimming removed 1 base from V and 3 bases from J; junction bases left unmatched: 6. The CDR3 is 15 residues long. Quantitative 5'-RACE with molecular barcodes was used to make the TCR beta libraries. MiXCR, applied by TCRdb to the 5' RACE reads, yields one record per CDR3 protein. The repertoire holds some 330,000 distinct CDR3 sequences, with approximately 8% as singletons. On this clonotype itself: Its antigen is not known.

The receptor was derived from a male donor with ankylosing spondylitis. The chain has TRBV7-2 and TRBJ2-7; TRBD1 aligns across 7 bases. Sequencing was done on a sample of blood, either unsorted or a sorted T cell fraction (not recorded which). In DNA form, the CDR3 reads TGTGCCAGCAGCTTAGTTGGGACAGTGAACTACGAGCAGTACTTC. Its protein product is CASSLVGTVNYEQYF.